The clone carrying this T cell receptor beta chain came up a few times. This sample stems from a study of control samples from healthy donors and cancer patients. The CDR3 is 18 amino acids. V was cut by 3 bases and J by 3 bases, with 22 bases left in between. Germline V gene data show CDR1 as SGHRS and CDR2 as YFSETQ. Measured with immunoSEQ multiplex PCR; TCRdb has only the in-frame clones, and not every one. The sample carries hundreds of thousands of clones, about 93% recorded once. The V call is TRBV5-1, the J call TRBJ2-1; weak D call: TRBD2 (6 bases). Sequenced sample: PBMCs. This clonotype was sampled from a man aged 35 to 55 with head and neck cancer. The DNA for the CDR3 is TGCGCCAGCAGCTCCACCTTCTCCGGGACTCTCCTCTACAATGAGCAGTTCTTC. Its protein is CASSSTFSGTLLYNEQFF.